These 32 T cell receptor beta chains came from one sample sequenced in a study of blood T cell repertoires in COVID-19. Profiled with immunoSEQ multiplex PCR; TCRdb holds only in-frame clones, not every one. Altogether 75,000 to 95,000 clones are present, 85% to 95% being singletons, with the ten largest covering approximately 1.8%. The sample consisted of peripheral blood. Receptors originate from a man aged 55-75 years with acute or convalescent COVID-19.

The V gene is TRBV15, the J gene TRBJ2-1, with D unresolved. The CDR3 is 12 residues long. Germline assignment: CDR1 LNHNV and CDR2 YYDKDF (reference sequence). V lost 5 bases to trimming and J lost 10 bases, with 12 bases between them. CDR3 protein: CATSPSYGEQFF. The CDR3 DNA sequence: TGTGCCACCAGCCCCAGCTACGGGGAGCAGTTCTTC.

V gene TRBV7-2 combines with J gene TRBJ1-1, with 8 bases lining up with TRBD1. V was pared by 5 bases and J by 3 bases, with 5 bases of the junction left unmatched. Germline values: CDR1 SGHTA, CDR2 FQGNSA. This CDR3 comprises 14 residues. CDR3 nucleotides: TGTGCCAGCAGCCTAAACAGGGGGTACACTGAAGCTTTCTTT. As protein: CASSLNRGYTEAFF.

The V and J genes are TRBV7-2 and TRBJ1-2, with D perhaps TRBD1 (6 bases). Germline assignment: CDR1 SGHTA and CDR2 FQGNSA. Trimming took off 2 bases at V and 6 bases at J, with 13 bases between the two ends. The CDR3 has 14 residues. The CDR3 nucleotides are TGTGCCAGCAGCTTACAGGGGCGAGATAATGGCTACACCTTC. Amino acid sequence: CASSLQGRDNGYTF.

The J gene is TRBJ1-3, the V gene TRBV7-9; 9 bases map to TRBD1. Germline-derived CDR1 and CDR2 are SEHNR and FQNEAQ (reference sequence). V lost 4 bases, J lost 5 bases, and 6 bases stayed unmatched. The CDR3 consists of 15 residues. The CDR3 loop reads CASSSSGTGRNTIYF. The CDR3 bases are TGTGCCAGCAGCTCGTCCGGGACAGGGAGAAACACCATATATTTT.

The CDR3 is CASSLLTGFLRETQYF. The CDR3 coding sequence is TGTGCCAGCAGCCTCTTGACAGGGTTCCTTCGAGAGACCCAGTACTTC. V usage is TRBV11-2 and J usage is TRBJ2-5; 7 bases align to TRBD1. The germline gives CDR1 SGHAT, CDR2 FQNNGV. Unmatched junction bases numbered 13, after V lost 5 bases and J lost 4 bases. The CDR3 loop spans 16 amino acids.

V usage is TRBV9 and J usage is TRBJ1-3; D is ambiguous. Germline V CDR1 and CDR2: SGDLS, YYNGEE. The CDR3 is 13 residues long. The V gene lost 1 base and the J gene lost 4 bases, with 6 bases spanning the gap. Here the CDR3 reads CASSVTQGNTIYF. CDR3 DNA: TGTGCCAGCAGCGTAACACAGGGAAACACCATATATTTT.

V usage is TRBV19 and J usage is TRBJ2-1; 7 bases fit TRBD1. The CDR3 runs to 15 residues. V was pared by 1 base and J by 8 bases, with 8 bases of the junction left unmatched. Per the germline V gene, CDR1 is LNHDA and CDR2 is SQIVND (reference sequence). This chain's CDR3 is CASSIGDRVMDEQFF. CDR3 sequence (DNA): TGTGCCAGTAGTATAGGAGACAGGGTGATGGATGAGCAGTTCTTC.

The chain has TRBV9 and TRBJ2-7; TRBD2 might be the D (5 bases). The germline CDR1 and CDR2 sequences are SGDLS and YYNGEE. The V end was cut by 0 bases, the J end by 3 bases, with 10 bases between. CDR3 size: 14 residues. CDR3 amino acids: CASSVGLARYEQYF. In DNA form, the CDR3 reads TGTGCCAGCAGCGTAGGTCTAGCCCGCTACGAGCAGTACTTC.

V gene TRBV9 combines with J gene TRBJ2-7; D is unresolved. The germline gives CDR1 SGDLS, CDR2 YYNGEE. The CDR3 length is 14 residues. Trimming took 2 bases from V and 2 from J, leaving 11 bases between them. CDR3 sequence: CASSVGQTPYEQYF. DNA for the CDR3: TGTGCCAGCAGCGTTGGGCAGACCCCCTACGAGCAGTACTTC. The full variable domain, with the rest looked up from reference TRBV9 and TRBJ2-7, is DSGVTQTPKHLITATGQRVTLRCSPRSGDLSVYWYQQSLDQGLQFLIQYYNGEERAKGNILERFSAQQFPDLHSELNLSSLELGDSALYFCASSVGQTPYEQYFGPGTRLTVT.

The chain couples TRBV28 to TRBJ2-5, with D maybe TRBD1 (5 bases). The germline gives CDR1 MDHEN, CDR2 SYDVKM. Trimming removed 2 bases at V and 8 bases at J, with 18 bases between. The CDR3 loop spans 15 amino acids. The CDR3 DNA reads TGTGCCAGCAGTTTAGTCGTGGGCTCAGGGTCAACCCAGTACTTC. Translating it yields CASSLVVGSGSTQYF.

The rearrangement links TRBV1 to TRBJ2-1; no DNA check was done on the table's D call, TRBD2. TRBV1 is a pseudogene. The CDR3 has 16 residues. The CDR3 spells CTSSQEDYHSYNEQFF. Written as DNA, the CDR3 is TGCACCAGCAGCCAAGAGGACTACCACTCCTACAATGAGCAGTTCTTC.

CDR3 sequence: CASSFEQVLTGELFF. The CDR3 nucleotides read TGTGCCAGCAGCTTCGAACAAGTTCTCACCGGGGAGCTGTTTTTT. The gene calls are TRBV7-9 and TRBJ2-2; D is ambiguous. The germline V gene has CDR1 SEHNR and CDR2 FQNEAQ (reference sequence). There are 15 residues in the CDR3. Trimming left V 3 bases short and J 4 bases short, with 12 bases between. Supplemented by reference TRBV7-9 and TRBJ2-2, the full variable domain reads DTGVSQNPRHKITKRGQNVTFRCDPISEHNRLYWYRQTLGQGPEFLTYFQNEAQLEKSRLLSDRFSAERPKGSFSTLEIQRTEQGDSAMYLCASSFEQVLTGELFFGEGSRLTVL.

V usage is TRBV19 and J usage is TRBJ2-7; 9 bases fit TRBD2. This CDR3 has 15 residues. V was clipped by 5 bases and J by 0 bases; unmatched bases: 5. Germline CDR1 LNHDA, CDR2 SQIVND (reference sequence). The CDR3 sequence is CASSASGESSYEQYF. The CDR3 DNA sequence: TGTGCCAGTAGTGCTAGCGGGGAAAGCTCCTACGAGCAGTACTTC.

V gene TRBV6-6 combines with J gene TRBJ1-2; 7 nucleotides match TRBD1. Unmatched junction bases numbered 1, after V lost 0 bases and J lost 6 bases. The germline V gene encodes CDR1 MNHNY and CDR2 SVGAGI (reference sequence). The length of the CDR3 is 13 residues. CDR3 bases: TGTGCCAGCAGTTACTCGGGACAGAATGGCTACACCTTC. It translates to CASSYSGQNGYTF.

The chain employs TRBV4-2 and TRBJ1-6; D ambiguous. This CDR3 is built from 15 residues. The V gene lost 5 bases and the J gene lost 0 bases, with 8 bases spanning the gap. In germline, CDR1 is LGHNA, CDR2 YNFKEQ. The CDR3 bases are TGTGCCAGCAGCGTACAGAGCTCCTATAATTCACCCCTCCACTTT. As protein: CASSVQSSYNSPLHF.

This clone has a single count. This chain uses TRBV12-3 or TRBV12-4 with TRBJ1-4; 8 bases match TRBD1. The CDR3 runs to 12 residues. V lost 6 bases to trimming and J lost 10 bases; unmatched junction nucleotides: 4. The CDR3 here is CASSPGTGKLFF. DNA for the CDR3: TGTGCCAGCAGCCCCGGGACAGGAAAACTGTTTTTT.

The V and J genes are TRBV11-3 and TRBJ1-5; 9 nucleotides agree with TRBD1. Germline CDR1 is SGHNT and CDR2 is YENEEA. V was clipped by 5 bases and J by 2 bases; unmatched bases: 4. This CDR3 contains 15 residues. CDR3 protein: CASSLRDRGNQPQHF. Written as DNA, the CDR3 is TGTGCCAGCAGCCTCCGGGACAGGGGCAATCAGCCCCAGCATTTT.

J is TRBJ2-1 and V is TRBV7-9; D ambiguous. Germline V gives CDR1 SEHNR, CDR2 FQNEAQ (reference sequence). The CDR3 has 14 amino acids. V lost 3 bases and J lost 4, with 10 bases in between. CDR3 region: CASSFESFYNEQFF. DNA of the CDR3: TGTGCCAGCAGCTTTGAGTCTTTTTACAATGAGCAGTTCTTC.

The chain combines TRBV9 with TRBJ1-6; D is possibly TRBD1 (5 bases). Germline V gives CDR1 SGDLS, CDR2 YYNGEE. The CDR3 is 13 amino acids. Trimming shortened V by 4 bases and J by 8 bases, and 10 bases separated the two germline ends. This chain's CDR3 is CASSSGRDSPLHF. Here the CDR3 DNA reads TGTGCCAGCAGCTCCGGCAGGGATTCACCCCTCCACTTT.

The V gene is TRBV7-6, the J gene TRBJ2-1; D may be TRBD2 (6 bases). V was trimmed by 5 bases and J by 6 bases, leaving 14 bases between them. The CDR3 is made up of 14 amino acids. Germline lookup yields CDR1 SGHVS and CDR2 FNYEAQ. CDR3 residues: CASSPKEGSNEQFF. In nucleotides, the CDR3 is TGTGCCAGCAGCCCTAAGGAGGGGTCCAATGAGCAGTTCTTC. The variable domain in full, with the rest retrieved from reference TRBV7-6 and TRBJ2-1, is GAGVSQSPRYKVTKRGQDVALRCDPISGHVSLYWYRQALGQGPEFLTYFNYEAQQDKSGLPNDRFSAERPEGSISTLTIQRTEQRDSAMYRCASSPKEGSNEQFFGPGTRLTVL.

This sequence joins TRBV29-1 and TRBJ2-7, with a tentative D call TRBD2 (6 bases). Trimming stripped 5 bases from V and 6 bases from J, with 17 bases between. Germline values: CDR1 SQVTM, CDR2 ANQGSEA. The CDR3 is made up of 13 amino acids. CDR3 DNA: TGCAGCGTTCGGGTGGGCAGGGACTCCGAGCAGTACTTC. It yields the protein CSVRVGRDSEQYF.

This sequence joins TRBV7-2 and TRBJ2-7, with D tentatively TRBD1 (6 bases). CDR3 length: 14 residues. Trimming stripped 5 bases from V and 2 bases from J, with 13 bases between. Germline CDR1 reads SGHTA; CDR2 reads FQGNSA. The CDR3 loop is CASSPETGPYEQYF. CDR3 in DNA: TGTGCCAGCAGCCCTGAAACAGGGCCCTACGAGCAGTACTTC.

This clone occurred once. This rearrangement joins TRBV2 to TRBJ1-1, with 8 bases matching TRBD1. This CDR3 region has 13 residues. V lost 8 bases to trimming and J lost 4 bases; unmatched junction nucleotides: 6. Germline assignment: CDR1 SNHLY and CDR2 FYNNEI. This chain's CDR3 is CASGMDRATEAFF. CDR3 DNA sequence: TGTGCCAGCGGTATGGACAGGGCCACTGAAGCTTTCTTT.

The rearrangement joins TRBV7-8 to TRBJ2-5; 7 bases map to TRBD2. V lost 2 bases, J lost 2 bases, and 5 bases stayed unmatched. This CDR3 spans 15 amino acids. CDR1 and CDR2 from the germline V gene are SGHVS and FQNEAQ. The CDR3 protein is CASSLREANQETQYF. The DNA for the CDR3 is TGTGCCAGCAGCTTACGGGAGGCCAATCAAGAGACCCAGTACTTC. Full variable domain (rest looked up from reference TRBV7-8 and TRBJ2-5): GAGVSQSPRYKVAKRGQDVALRCDPISGHVSLFWYQQALGQGPEFLTYFQNEAQLDKSGLPSDRFFAERPEGSVSTLKIQRTQQEDSAVYLCASSLREANQETQYFGPGTRLLVL.

The chain links TRBV13 to TRBJ2-1, with 10 bases lining up with TRBD2. Germline V gene lookup returns CDR1 PRHDT and CDR2 FYEKMQ (reference sequence). Trimming at V came to 5 bases and at J to 4 bases, leaving 8 bases not matched to a gene. The CDR3 is made up of 16 amino acids. The DNA for the CDR3 is TGTGCCAGCAGCCCGTACGCTAGCGGGGGATACAATGAGCAGTTCTTC. This translates into CASSPYASGGYNEQFF.

This clone has a single count. The chain joins TRBV19 to TRBJ1-1; a possible D gene is TRBD1 (6 bases). This CDR3 contains 13 residues. The V and J ends lost 4 bases and 3 bases respectively, with 9 bases between them. Per germline, CDR1 LNHDA and CDR2 SQIVND (reference sequence). The CDR3 bases are TGTGCCAGTAGTAACAGGGTCGACACTGAAGCTTTCTTT. Residues: CASSNRVDTEAFF. The full variable domain, in which reference TRBV19 and TRBJ1-1 provide the parts outside the CDR3, is DGGITQSPKYLFRKEGQNVTLSCEQNLNHDAMYWYRQDPGQGLRLIYYSQIVNDFQKGDIAEGYSVSREKKESFPLTVTSAQKNPTAFYLCASSNRVDTEAFFGQGTRLTVV.

The rearrangement joins TRBV28 to TRBJ2-7, with TRBD1 matching over 7 bases. The CDR3 extends over 15 amino acids. The germline CDR1 and CDR2 sequences are MDHEN and SYDVKM. After removal of 2 bases from V and 0 bases from J, the junction contained 4 bases not matched to a gene. This CDR3 reads CASSLTGQASYEQYF. The CDR3 DNA sequence: TGTGCCAGCAGTTTAACCGGACAGGCCTCCTACGAGCAGTACTTC. Based on the CDR3 plus reference TRBV28 and TRBJ2-7, the full variable domain is DVKVTQSSRYLVKRTGEKVFLECVQDMDHENMFWYRQDPGLGLRLIYFSYDVKMKEKGDIPEGYSVSREKKERFSLILESASTNQTSMYLCASSLTGQASYEQYFGPGTRLTVT.

The chain joins TRBV9 to TRBJ1-4; 8 bases align to TRBD1. This CDR3 comprises 19 residues. V was pared by 4 bases and J by 0 bases, with 14 bases of the junction left unmatched. Germline loops: CDR1 SGDLS, CDR2 YYNGEE. CDR3 DNA: TGTGCCAGCAGCATAAACCCGAACGACAGGGGTTCAACTAATGAAAAACTGTTTTTT. It codes for CASSINPNDRGSTNEKLFF. Based on the CDR3 plus reference TRBV9 and TRBJ1-4, the full variable domain is DSGVTQTPKHLITATGQRVTLRCSPRSGDLSVYWYQQSLDQGLQFLIQYYNGEERAKGNILERFSAQQFPDLHSELNLSSLELGDSALYFCASSINPNDRGSTNEKLFFGSGTQLSVL.

The J gene is TRBJ2-7, the V gene TRBV3-1 (or the pseudogene TRBV3-2); TRBD2 matches at 10 bases. This CDR3 is 16 amino acids long. The V gene's germline CDR1 is LGHDT and CDR2 YNNKEL (reference sequence). The V and J ends lost 1 base and 7 bases, in that order; junction bases with no gene match: 10. Here the CDR3 reads CASSQAALAGVVEQYF. CDR3 DNA: TGTGCCAGCAGCCAAGCCGCGCTAGCGGGAGTGGTGGAGCAGTACTTC.

The chain has TRBV10-3 and TRBJ2-3; 8 bases match TRBD1. J gave up 1 base and V 4 bases, and 25 bases lay outside the gene matches. The CDR3 runs 22 residues. The germline V gene encodes CDR1 ENHRY and CDR2 SYGVKD. The CDR3 coding sequence is TGTGCCATCAGTGCGATAGATTACGCCGGGACAGGTTCGATGGTACGCACAGATACGCAGTATTTT. It is translated as CAISAIDYAGTGSMVRTDTQYF.

This rearrangement joins TRBV15 to TRBJ1-4; tentatively, D is TRBD1 (6 bases). The CDR3 is 16 amino acids. V lost 2 bases, J lost 4 bases, and 14 bases lay in between. The germline V gene encodes CDR1 LNHNV and CDR2 YYDKDF (reference sequence). In DNA form, the CDR3 reads TGTGCCACCAGCAGACTTGGACAGTGGGGTAATGAAAAACTGTTTTTT. It is translated as CATSRLGQWGNEKLFF.

This clone came up once. The chain couples TRBV5-8 to TRBJ1-4, with 7 nucleotides matching TRBD1. CDR3 length equals 15 residues. Looked up from germline, CDR1 is SGHTS and CDR2 is YDEGEE. With 2 bases clipped from V and 6 bases from J, the junction kept 7 bases outside the gene matches. CDR3 bases: TGTGCCAGCAGCTTCCCCCCTACAGGGGATGAAAAACTGTTTTTT. Translated, it gives CASSFPPTGDEKLFF.